These T cell receptor beta chains were read from a single sample in a study of tumor-infiltrating lymphocytes in glioblastoma multiforme. TCRdb recomputed calls from the multiplex PCR reads with MiXCR, one row per CDR3 protein. This sample carries about 15,000 distinct CDR3 sequences, roughly two thirds of them seen once, and the ten largest clones take approximately 40%. The sample comprised brain tumor tissue. The receptors originated from a male donor with glioblastoma. Both conserved end residues are part of each CDR3. The D gene is left open where the match is weak. Part of the rows lack a size; the others show once, few, many or a class for expanded clones.

clone size,D gene,V gene,J gene,CDR3 protein,CDR3 DNA
.,.,TRBV11-3,TRBJ2-3,CASSLDAADTQYF,TGTGCCAGCAGCTTAGATGCGGCAGATACTCAGTATTTT
.,TRBD2,TRBV20-1,TRBJ2-3,CSASSPGLAGGQSSADTQYF,TGCAGTGCTAGTAGCCCCGGACTAGCGGGAGGGCAGAGTAGCGCAGATACGCAGTATTTT
.,.,TRBV7-8,TRBJ2-5,CASSLAAGVETQYF,TGTGCCAGCAGCTTAGCGGCAGGAGTTGAGACCCAGTACTTC
.,.,TRBV11-1,TRBJ2-1,CASGDSYNEQFF,TGTGCCAGCGGAGACTCCTACAATGAGCAGTTCTTC
.,.,TRBV11-3,TRBJ2-1,CANSPRNTYNEQIF,TGTGCCAACAGCCCCCGGAACACCTACAATGAGCAGATCTTC
.,.,TRBV14,TRBJ2-7,CASSQVGYEQYF,TGTGCCAGCAGCCAGGTGGGTTACGAGCAGTACTTC
.,.,TRBV12-3/TRBV12-4,TRBJ2-7,CASSTNLRDGRYEQYF,TGTGCCAGCAGTACAAACCTCCGGGACGGACGCTACGAGCAGTACTTC
.,.,TRBV14,TRBJ2-7,CATRRVVVGYEQYF,TGTGCCACTAGACGGGTGGTTGTCGGCTACGAGCAGTACTTC
.,TRBD2,TRBV11-2,TRBJ2-7,CASLLAGEDEQYF,TGTGCCAGCTTACTAGCGGGAGAAGACGAGCAGTACTTC
.,TRBD1,TRBV20-1,TRBJ1-1,CSARSGTGENTEAFF,TGCAGCGCTCGATCCGGAACAGGGGAGAACACTGAAGCTTTCTTT
.,.,TRBV10-2,TRBJ2-5,CASRLGGEETQYF,TGCGCCAGCAGACTAGGGGGAGAGGAGACCCAGTACTTC
.,.,TRBV14,TRBJ2-7,CASSQGGYGKYF,TGTGCCAGCAGCCAAGGGGGTTACGGGAAGTACTTC
.,.,TRBV11-2,TRBJ2-2,CASSLMEFTGELFF,TGTGCCAGCAGCTTAATGGAGTTCACCGGGGAGCTGTTTTTT
medium-sized,.,TRBV6-1,TRBJ1-1,CASSEAWTMNTEAFF,TGTGCCAGCAGTGAAGCTTGGACAATGAACACTGAAGCTTTCTTT
.,TRBD2,TRBV20-1,TRBJ2-3,CSASHPGLAGGPSSTDTQYF,TGCAGTGCTAGTCACCCCGGACTAGCGGGAGGGCCAAGTAGCACAGATACGCAGTATTTT
.,.,TRBV4-3,TRBJ2-1,CASSQVLADDYNEQFF,TGCGCCAGCAGCCAAGTTTTGGCGGATGACTACAATGAGCAGTTCTTC
.,.,TRBV11-3,TRBJ2-3,CASSFESLTDTQYF,TGTGCCAGCAGCTTTGAGAGTCTCACAGACACACAGTATTTT
medium-sized,.,TRBV20-1,TRBJ2-1,CSATRRQADSYNEQFF,TGCAGTGCTACCAGACGACAAGCGGACTCCTACAATGAGCAGTTCTTC
.,.,TRBV11-3,TRBJ2-1,CASSFGGPNEQFF,TGTGCCAGCAGCTTCGGAGGGCCCAATGAGCAGTTCTTC
.,.,TRBV5-6,TRBJ1-5,CASSLTTVGQSQHF,TGTGCCAGCAGCTTGACCACAGTTGGTCAGTCCCAGCATTTT
.,.,TRBV20-1,TRBJ2-5,CSARDGSTKETQYF,TGCAGTGCTAGAGATGGGTCCACCAAAGAGACCCAGTACTTC
.,TRBD2,TRBV11-2,TRBJ2-3,CASSFRLAGFTDTQYF,TGTGCCAGCAGCTTCCGACTAGCGGGATTCACAGATACGCAGTATTTT
once,.,TRBV12-3/TRBV12-4,TRBJ2-5,CASGGRASVETQYF,TGTGCCAGCGGCGGGCGGGCTAGCGTAGAGACCCAGTACTTC
.,.,TRBV20-1,TRBJ2-6,CSASGSAGANVLTF,TGCAGTGCTAGCGGGTCAGCTGGGGCCAACGTCCTGACTTTC
.,.,TRBV28,TRBJ2-7,CASSLFFGVRSEQYF,TGTGCCAGCAGTTTATTCTTCGGGGTGCGTTCCGAGCAGTACTTC
.,.,TRBV20-1,TRBJ2-7,CSARDWTSLEQYF,TGCAGTGCTAGAGATTGGACTTCCCTCGAGCAGTACTTC
.,.,TRBV5-4,TRBJ1-1,CASSQDGLYTEAFF,TGTGCCAGCAGCCAGGACGGTTTATACACTGAAGCTTTCTTT
.,.,TRBV20-1,TRBJ1-5,CSARDRRSGNQPKHF,TGCAGTGCTAGAGATAGAAGGTCGGGCAATCAGCCCAAGCATTTT
medium-sized,TRBD2,TRBV28,TRBJ2-1,CASSLDLAAGGNNEQFF,TGTGCCAGCAGTTTAGACCTCGCAGCGGGAGGGAACAATGAGCAGTTCTTC
.,TRBD2,TRBV20-1,TRBJ2-7,CGARGLAGGLYEQYF,TGCGGTGCTAGAGGGCTAGCGGGGGGGTTGTACGAGCAGTACTTT
.,.,TRBV6-2/TRBV6-3,TRBJ2-1,CASSYRGEGQFF,TGTGCCAGCAGTTATAGGGGCGAGGGGCAGTTCTTC
.,.,TRBV11-1,TRBJ2-5,CASSFSDRETQYF,TGTGCCAGCAGCTTCTCGGACCGGGAGACCCAGTACTTC